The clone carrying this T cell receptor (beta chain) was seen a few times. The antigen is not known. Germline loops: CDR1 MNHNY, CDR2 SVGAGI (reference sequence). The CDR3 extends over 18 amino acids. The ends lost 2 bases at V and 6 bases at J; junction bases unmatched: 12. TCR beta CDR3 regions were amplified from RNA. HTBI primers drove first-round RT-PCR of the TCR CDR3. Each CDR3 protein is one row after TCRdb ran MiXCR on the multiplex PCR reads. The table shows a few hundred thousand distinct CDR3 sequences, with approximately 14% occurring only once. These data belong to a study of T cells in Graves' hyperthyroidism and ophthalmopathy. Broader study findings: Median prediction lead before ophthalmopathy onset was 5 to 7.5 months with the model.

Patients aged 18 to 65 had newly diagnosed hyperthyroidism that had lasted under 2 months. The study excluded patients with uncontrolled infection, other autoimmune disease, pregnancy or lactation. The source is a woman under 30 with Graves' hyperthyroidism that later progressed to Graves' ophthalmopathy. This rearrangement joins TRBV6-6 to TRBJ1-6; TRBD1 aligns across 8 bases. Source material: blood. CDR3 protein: CASSYGRRRTGSNSPLHF. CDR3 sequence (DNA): TGTGCCAGCAGTTACGGAAGAAGAAGGACAGGGAGTAATTCACCCCTCCACTTT.